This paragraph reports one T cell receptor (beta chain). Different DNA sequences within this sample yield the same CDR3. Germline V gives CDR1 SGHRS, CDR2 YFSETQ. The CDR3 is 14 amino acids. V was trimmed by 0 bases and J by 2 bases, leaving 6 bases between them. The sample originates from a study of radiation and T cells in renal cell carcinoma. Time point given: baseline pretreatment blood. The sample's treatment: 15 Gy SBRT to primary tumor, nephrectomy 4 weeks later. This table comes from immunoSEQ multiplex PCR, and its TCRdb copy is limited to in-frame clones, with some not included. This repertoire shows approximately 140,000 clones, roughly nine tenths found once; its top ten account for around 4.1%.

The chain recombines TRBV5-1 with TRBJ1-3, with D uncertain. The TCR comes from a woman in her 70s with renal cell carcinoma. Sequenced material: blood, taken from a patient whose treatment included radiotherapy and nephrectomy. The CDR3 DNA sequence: TGCGCCAGCAGCTTGGGAACAGCTGGAAACACCATATATTTT. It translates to CASSLGTAGNTIYF.